The 20 T cell receptor beta chains given below trace back to one sample, sequenced in a study of blood T cell repertoires in COVID-19. The method was immunoSEQ multiplex PCR; TCRdb's version includes in-frame clones alone and lacks a portion of them. This table has about 160,000 clones, 85% to 90% appearing once. Sequenced sample: peripheral blood. These receptors came from a man between 18 and 29 years old with COVID-19, enrolled during active disease.

The J gene is TRBJ2-1, the V gene TRBV12-3 or TRBV12-4, with a possible D match to TRBD1 (5 bases). The germline V and J ends were trimmed by 1 base and 8 bases, with 9 bases remaining between them. The CDR3 covers 13 residues. This CDR3 reads CASSLVRGDEQFF. The CDR3 DNA reads as TGTGCCAGCAGTTTAGTTAGGGGCGATGAGCAGTTCTTC.

This clone was recorded once. J is TRBJ2-7 and V is TRBV15, with D perhaps matching TRBD1 (6 bases). In germline, CDR1 is LNHNV, CDR2 YYDKDF (reference sequence). The V end lost 3 bases, the J end lost 0 bases, and 15 bases lay between the germline ends. The CDR3 is 16 residues long. In DNA form, the CDR3 reads TGTGCCACCAGCAGGTTAGAGGGGGATAGCTCCTACGAGCAGTACTTC. This gives the protein CATSRLEGDSSYEQYF.

This chain connects TRBV5-6 to TRBJ1-2, with 11 positions matching TRBD1. With V trimmed by 2 bases and J by 4 bases, 4 bases remained unmatched. Germline loops: CDR1 SGHDT, CDR2 YYEEEE. The CDR3 loop spans 15 amino acids. Here the CDR3 reads CASSLIGTGGYGYTF. DNA of the CDR3: TGTGCCAGCAGCTTAATTGGGACAGGGGGCTATGGCTACACCTTC.

The gene calls are TRBV6-4 and TRBJ2-2, with D hard to call. The germline CDR1 and CDR2 sequences are MRHNA and SNTAGT. Trimming took off 0 bases at V and 5 bases at J, with 7 bases between the two ends. This CDR3 comprises 14 residues. CDR3 DNA sequence: TGTGCCAGCAGTGACTCCGCTAGTACCGGGGAGCTGTTTTTT. The encoded protein is CASSDSASTGELFF.

The chain has TRBV27 and TRBJ1-5, with 7 bases matching TRBD1. CDR3 length: 15 amino acids. V shed 3 bases, J shed 3 bases, and the junction held 5 bases outside the gene matches. Germline V CDR1 and CDR2: MNHEY, SMNVEV (reference sequence). CDR3 in DNA: TGTGCCAGCAGTTTTCAGGGGGTTACCAATCAGCCCCAGCATTTT. Translating it yields CASSFQGVTNQPQHF.

This sequence joins TRBV24-1 and TRBJ2-7; 13 positions match TRBD2. The J segment lost 4 bases and the V segment lost 12 bases, leaving 8 bases of the junction unmatched. This CDR3 is built from 14 residues. Germline V gives CDR1 KGHDR, CDR2 SFDVKD. The CDR3 protein is CAVQGTSGDYEQYF. The CDR3 DNA is TGTGCCGTACAAGGGACTAGCGGGGATTACGAGCAGTACTTC.

The chain has TRBV19 and TRBJ1-5; perhaps TRBD1 as D (5 bases). CDR3 length: 15 amino acids. Germline V gene lookup returns CDR1 LNHDA and CDR2 SQIVND (reference sequence). V lost 7 bases to trimming and J lost 3 bases, with 16 bases between them. The CDR3: CASTDSPGNNQPQHF. CDR3 DNA sequence: TGTGCCAGTACCGACAGCCCAGGGAACAATCAGCCCCAGCATTTT.

The chain uses TRBV11-3 and TRBJ2-4; D unresolved. This CDR3 has 19 amino acids. Germline CDR1 reads SGHNT; CDR2 reads YENEEA. V was shortened by 6 bases and J by 1 base, with 25 bases between the two germline ends. The CDR3 loop reads CASSSSPSTPKGAKNIQYF. The DNA for the CDR3 is TGTGCCAGCAGTTCCTCTCCCTCGACACCTAAAGGTGCCAAAAACATTCAGTACTTC.

About this clone itself: One junction end disagrees with the germline gene, perhaps due to a read error. The chain couples TRBV6-4 to TRBJ1-4, with TRBD1 identical over 7 bases. CDR3 length: 14 amino acids. Germline V lookup: CDR1 MRHNA, CDR2 SNTAGT. The CDR3: CASTPDRASEKLLF. The CDR3, as DNA: TGTGCCAGCACCCCAGACAGGGCGAGTGAAAAACTGCTTTTT.

This chain links TRBV27 with TRBJ2-1, with TRBD2 as a possible D gene (6 bases). V dropped 3 bases and J dropped 0 bases, with 6 bases sitting between them. Germline V gene data show CDR1 as MNHEY and CDR2 as SMNVEV (reference sequence). The length of the CDR3 is 14 residues. CDR3 nucleotide sequence: TGTGCCAGCAGTTTGGGGGGCTCCTACAATGAGCAGTTCTTC. Translating gives CASSLGGSYNEQFF.

The rearrangement joins TRBV11-2 to TRBJ1-2; 7 bases map to TRBD1. CDR3 length: 13 amino acids. Germline-derived CDR1 and CDR2 are SGHAT and FQNNGV. V shed 3 bases, J shed 4 bases, and the junction held 2 bases outside the gene matches. This chain's CDR3 is CASSFGTAYGYTF. The CDR3 nucleotides are TGTGCCAGCAGCTTCGGGACAGCCTATGGCTACACCTTC.

The chain is built from TRBV7-2 and TRBJ2-1; the match to TRBD1 covers 7 bases. With V trimmed by 4 bases and J by 7 bases, 10 bases remained unmatched. The CDR3 is made up of 15 amino acids. Germline assignment: CDR1 SGHTA and CDR2 FQGNSA. The CDR3 nucleotides are TGTGCCAGCAGCTCCCGGACCTCCAGGGGGAATGAGCAGTTCTTC. It codes for CASSSRTSRGNEQFF.

The genes are TRBV6-1 and TRBJ2-2; 7 bases line up with TRBD2. Germline values: CDR1 MNHNS, CDR2 SASEGT. This CDR3 spans 14 amino acids. Trimming removed 2 bases from V and 7 bases from J; junction bases left unmatched: 4. CDR3 sequence (DNA): TGTGCCAGCAGTGAACTAGCGGATCGCGGGGAGCTGTTTTTT. Its translation: CASSELADRGELFF.

The rearrangement links TRBV3-1 (or the pseudogene TRBV3-2) to TRBJ2-6, with TRBD1 identical over 11 bases. Per the germline V gene, CDR1 is LGHDT and CDR2 is YNNKEL (reference sequence). The CDR3 covers 20 residues. J gave up 1 base and V 0 bases, and 8 bases lay outside the gene matches. CDR3 loop: CASSQDPRDRGASGANVLTF. CDR3 nucleotides: TGTGCCAGCAGCCAAGATCCCAGGGACAGGGGGGCTTCTGGGGCCAACGTCCTGACTTTC.

V gene TRBV29-1 combines with J gene TRBJ2-1, with TRBD2 identical over 9 bases. CDR3 size: 13 residues. Germline V gene sequence: CDR1 SQVTM, CDR2 ANQGSEA. The V segment lost 7 bases and the J segment 2 bases; nucleotides outside the gene matches: 3. The CDR3 sequence is CSAGLAAYNEQFF. The CDR3 region has the DNA TGCAGCGCGGGACTAGCAGCCTACAATGAGCAGTTCTTC.

The chain carries TRBV7-2 and TRBJ2-1, with D maybe TRBD1 (5 bases). This CDR3 is 11 amino acids long. The germline V and J ends were trimmed by 6 bases and 10 bases, with 10 bases remaining between them. Looked up from germline, CDR1 is SGHTA and CDR2 is FQGNSA. CDR3 coding DNA: TGTGCCAGCAGTTTGACAGCAGAGCAGTTCTTC. Translating gives CASSLTAEQFF.

This chain connects TRBV24-1 to TRBJ1-1, with a tentative D call TRBD1 (6 bases). Per the germline V gene, CDR1 is KGHDR and CDR2 is SFDVKD. The CDR3 has 14 amino acids. V gave up 3 bases and J gave up 5 bases, with 12 bases separating them. CDR3 coding DNA: TGTGCCACCAGTGATAGTCGGGGGGCAACTGAAGCTTTCTTT. It encodes CATSDSRGATEAFF.

J is TRBJ1-5 and V is TRBV15; 10 nucleotides align to TRBD1. The CDR3 loop spans 15 amino acids. Looked up from germline, CDR1 is LNHNV and CDR2 is YYDKDF (reference sequence). Germline trimming cut 6 bases from V and 2 bases from J; bases unmatched to any gene: 4. The CDR3 is CATRTGTGGNQPQHF. The CDR3 DNA reads as TGTGCCACCAGAACCGGGACAGGGGGCAATCAGCCCCAGCATTTT.

The J gene is TRBJ1-3, the V gene TRBV5-6; 7 nucleotides line up with TRBD1. The CDR3 extends over 16 amino acids. Germline assignment: CDR1 SGHDT and CDR2 YYEEEE. V shed 4 bases and J 0 bases; nucleotides not matched to a gene: 7. The CDR3 region has the DNA TGTGCCAGCAGCCTTAGGGACAGAGCCTCTGGAAACACCATATATTTT. Protein sequence: CASSLRDRASGNTIYF.

This clone was seen once. This chain uses TRBV6-5 with TRBJ2-7, with D perhaps matching TRBD1 (6 bases). Germline CDR1 reads MNHEY; CDR2 reads SVGAGI. Trimming shortened V by 5 bases and J by 4 bases, and 18 bases separated the two germline ends. This CDR3 is built from 15 residues. The CDR3 nucleotides are TGTGCCAGCAGTCCCCTCCAGGGACAAAGGTACGAGCAGTACTTC. This codes for CASSPLQGQRYEQYF.